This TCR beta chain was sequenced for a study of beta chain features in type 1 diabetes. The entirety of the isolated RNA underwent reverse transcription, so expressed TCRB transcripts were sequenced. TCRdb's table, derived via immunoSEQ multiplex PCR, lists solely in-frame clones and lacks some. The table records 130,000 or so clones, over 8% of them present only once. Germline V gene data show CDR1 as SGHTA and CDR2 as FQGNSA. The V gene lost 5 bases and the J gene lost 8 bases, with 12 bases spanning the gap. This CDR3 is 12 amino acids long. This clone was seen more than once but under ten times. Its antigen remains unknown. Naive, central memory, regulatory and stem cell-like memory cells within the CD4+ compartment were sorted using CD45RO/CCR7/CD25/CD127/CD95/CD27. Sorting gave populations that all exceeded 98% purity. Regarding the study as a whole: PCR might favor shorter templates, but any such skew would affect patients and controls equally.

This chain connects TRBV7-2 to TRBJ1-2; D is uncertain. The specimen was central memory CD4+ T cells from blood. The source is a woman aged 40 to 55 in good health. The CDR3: CASSIMRGGYTF. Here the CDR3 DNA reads TGTGCCAGCAGCATCATGCGAGGGGGCTACACCTTC.